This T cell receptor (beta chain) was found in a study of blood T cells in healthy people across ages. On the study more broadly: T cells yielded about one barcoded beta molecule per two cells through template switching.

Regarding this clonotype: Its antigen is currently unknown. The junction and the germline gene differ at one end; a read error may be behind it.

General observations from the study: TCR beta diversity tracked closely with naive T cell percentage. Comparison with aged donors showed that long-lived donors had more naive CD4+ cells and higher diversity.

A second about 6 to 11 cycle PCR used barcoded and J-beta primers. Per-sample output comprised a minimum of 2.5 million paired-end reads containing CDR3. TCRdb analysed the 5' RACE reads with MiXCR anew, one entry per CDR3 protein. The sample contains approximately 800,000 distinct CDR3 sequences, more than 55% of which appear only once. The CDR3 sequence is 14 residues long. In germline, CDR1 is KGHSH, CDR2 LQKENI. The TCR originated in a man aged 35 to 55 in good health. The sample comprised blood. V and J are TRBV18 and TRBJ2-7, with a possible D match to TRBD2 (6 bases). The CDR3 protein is CASSPSGDAYGQYF. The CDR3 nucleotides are TGTGCCAGCTCACCCTCGGGGGATGCCTACGGGCAGTACTTC.